A selection of T cell receptor beta chains follows, all from one sample in a study of monozygotic twins with inflammatory bowel disease. From its re-call of the 5' RACE reads, TCRdb lists each CDR3 protein once, without DNA. The listing contains 45,000 or so distinct CDR3 sequences. Material: blood. These receptors were collected from a human donor with ulcerative colitis or Crohn's disease, or a healthy co-twin of an affected twin (not recorded which). The CDR3 runs from the conserved cysteine through the conserved F or W. Only some rows state a clone size, as once, few, many or a class for expanded clones.

j_gene: TRBJ2-2; v_gene: TRBV7-9; abundance: .; CDR3aa: CASAPRGGGTGELFF
j_gene: TRBJ2-3; v_gene: TRBV20-1; abundance: .; CDR3aa: CSARDPGGGPADTQYF
j_gene: TRBJ1-5; v_gene: TRBV20-1; abundance: medium-sized; CDR3aa: CSARDQASGSNQPQHF
j_gene: TRBJ1-2; v_gene: TRBV28; abundance: .; CDR3aa: CASSVGTGRTYGYTF
j_gene: TRBJ2-7; v_gene: TRBV5-1; abundance: .; CDR3aa: CASSSGTGKFGEQYF
j_gene: TRBJ2-2; v_gene: TRBV12-3/TRBV12-4; abundance: .; CDR3aa: CASNPPTNTGELFF
j_gene: TRBJ2-3; v_gene: TRBV5-6; abundance: .; CDR3aa: CASSLYLAAASGGTDTQYF
j_gene: TRBJ1-2; v_gene: TRBV29-1; abundance: .; CDR3aa: CSVVDRGINYGYTF
j_gene: TRBJ1-1; v_gene: TRBV6-1; abundance: .; CDR3aa: CASSEQGGNTEAFF
j_gene: TRBJ1-3; v_gene: TRBV18; abundance: .; CDR3aa: CASSPQSPASGNTIYF
j_gene: TRBJ2-7; v_gene: TRBV7-2; abundance: .; CDR3aa: CASSPRTGSHEQYF
j_gene: TRBJ1-5; v_gene: TRBV20-1; abundance: .; CDR3aa: CSAIPGTGVRNQPQHF
j_gene: TRBJ2-5; v_gene: TRBV20-1; abundance: .; CDR3aa: CSASNPQRGGETQYF
j_gene: TRBJ2-5; v_gene: TRBV12-3/TRBV12-4; abundance: .; CDR3aa: CASSSGQGVAETQYF
j_gene: TRBJ1-2; v_gene: TRBV5-4; abundance: .; CDR3aa: CASSLAAGDIYGYTF
j_gene: TRBJ2-2; v_gene: TRBV19; abundance: .; CDR3aa: CASSRLGGANTGELFF
j_gene: TRBJ2-7; v_gene: TRBV7-2; abundance: .; CDR3aa: CASSLASGPSYEQYF
j_gene: TRBJ2-1; v_gene: TRBV21-1; abundance: .; CDR3aa: CASNRLAGGSYNEQFF
j_gene: TRBJ1-2; v_gene: TRBV10-3; abundance: .; CDR3aa: CAISAAGSPTF
j_gene: TRBJ1-1; v_gene: TRBV5-1; abundance: .; CDR3aa: CASRTRQDLGGEAFF
j_gene: TRBJ2-1; v_gene: TRBV7-7; abundance: .; CDR3aa: CASSPTAGGPREQFF
j_gene: TRBJ1-2; v_gene: TRBV5-5; abundance: .; CDR3aa: CASSADRDRVHYGYTF
j_gene: TRBJ1-5; v_gene: TRBV12-3/TRBV12-4; abundance: .; CDR3aa: CASFLAPGQPQHF
j_gene: TRBJ2-1; v_gene: TRBV5-1; abundance: .; CDR3aa: CASSTDGPYNEQFF
j_gene: TRBJ2-7; v_gene: TRBV20-1; abundance: .; CDR3aa: CSARSLASSSYEQYF
j_gene: TRBJ2-2; v_gene: TRBV18; abundance: .; CDR3aa: CASPDRFAGELFF
j_gene: TRBJ2-1; v_gene: TRBV28; abundance: .; CDR3aa: CASSFPSGRGFSSYNEQFF
j_gene: TRBJ2-2; v_gene: TRBV10-3; abundance: .; CDR3aa: CAIRTLQAGELFF
j_gene: TRBJ2-2; v_gene: TRBV7-9; abundance: .; CDR3aa: CARGQGTNTGELFF
j_gene: TRBJ2-2; v_gene: TRBV5-1; abundance: .; CDR3aa: CASSQGLRENTGELFF
j_gene: TRBJ1-4; v_gene: TRBV19; abundance: .; CDR3aa: CASSRGRTATNEKLFF
j_gene: TRBJ2-5; v_gene: TRBV20-1; abundance: .; CDR3aa: CSPSGGGGRAQETQYF
j_gene: TRBJ2-1; v_gene: TRBV2; abundance: .; CDR3aa: CASRSGTSGYNEQFF
j_gene: TRBJ1-5; v_gene: TRBV27; abundance: .; CDR3aa: CALPEDRGKGNQPQHF
j_gene: TRBJ1-5; v_gene: TRBV11-2; abundance: .; CDR3aa: CASSPPTGQTRISPQHF
j_gene: TRBJ2-3; v_gene: TRBV9; abundance: .; CDR3aa: CASSAGTAPSTDTQYF
j_gene: TRBJ1-2; v_gene: TRBV5-1; abundance: .; CDR3aa: CASSLGDRDIDGYTF
j_gene: TRBJ2-7; v_gene: TRBV5-1; abundance: .; CDR3aa: CASSLDRGLWEQYF
j_gene: TRBJ1-5; v_gene: TRBV28; abundance: .; CDR3aa: CASSLTRYRSANQPQHF
j_gene: TRBJ1-1; v_gene: TRBV7-2; abundance: .; CDR3aa: CASSLTGATNTEAFF
j_gene: TRBJ1-2; v_gene: TRBV5-6; abundance: .; CDR3aa: CASSLVLTGDTF
j_gene: TRBJ1-5; v_gene: TRBV7-2; abundance: .; CDR3aa: CASSRDRGSQPQHF
j_gene: TRBJ2-2; v_gene: TRBV19; abundance: .; CDR3aa: CASSSRTGGFGELFF
j_gene: TRBJ2-7; v_gene: TRBV4-1; abundance: .; CDR3aa: CASSQIPRPLYEQYF
j_gene: TRBJ2-1; v_gene: TRBV28; abundance: .; CDR3aa: CASSYRVNEQFF
j_gene: TRBJ2-4; v_gene: TRBV28; abundance: .; CDR3aa: CASSLRTGAKNIQYF
j_gene: TRBJ2-7; v_gene: TRBV12-3/TRBV12-4; abundance: .; CDR3aa: CASTGYQGDEQYF
j_gene: TRBJ2-1; v_gene: TRBV29-1; abundance: .; CDR3aa: CSVEDPRTSGYNEQFF
j_gene: TRBJ1-5; v_gene: TRBV7-2; abundance: .; CDR3aa: CASSLQGALGNQPQHF
j_gene: TRBJ2-1; v_gene: TRBV20-1; abundance: .; CDR3aa: CSARASSGGGEHNEQFF